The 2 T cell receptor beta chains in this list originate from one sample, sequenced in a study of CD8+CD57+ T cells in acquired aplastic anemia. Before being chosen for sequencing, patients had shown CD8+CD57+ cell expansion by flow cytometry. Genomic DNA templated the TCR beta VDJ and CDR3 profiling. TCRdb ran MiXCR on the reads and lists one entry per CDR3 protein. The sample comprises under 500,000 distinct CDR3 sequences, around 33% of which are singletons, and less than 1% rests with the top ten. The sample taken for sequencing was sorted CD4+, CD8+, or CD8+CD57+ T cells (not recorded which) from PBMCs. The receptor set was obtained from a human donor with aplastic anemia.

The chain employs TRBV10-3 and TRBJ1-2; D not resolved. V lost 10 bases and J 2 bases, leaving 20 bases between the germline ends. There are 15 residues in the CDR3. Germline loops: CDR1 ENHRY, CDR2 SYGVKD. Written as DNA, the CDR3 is TGTGCCAGCACCACCGGCCTTTCACGAAACTATGGCTACACCTTC. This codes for CASTTGLSRNYGYTF.

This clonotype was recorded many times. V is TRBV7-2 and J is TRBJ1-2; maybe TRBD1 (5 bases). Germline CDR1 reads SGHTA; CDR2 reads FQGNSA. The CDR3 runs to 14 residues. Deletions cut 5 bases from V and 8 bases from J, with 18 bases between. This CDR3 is CASSADQGRGGYTF. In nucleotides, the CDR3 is TGTGCCAGCAGCGCCGACCAGGGAAGGGGCGGCTACACCTTC.